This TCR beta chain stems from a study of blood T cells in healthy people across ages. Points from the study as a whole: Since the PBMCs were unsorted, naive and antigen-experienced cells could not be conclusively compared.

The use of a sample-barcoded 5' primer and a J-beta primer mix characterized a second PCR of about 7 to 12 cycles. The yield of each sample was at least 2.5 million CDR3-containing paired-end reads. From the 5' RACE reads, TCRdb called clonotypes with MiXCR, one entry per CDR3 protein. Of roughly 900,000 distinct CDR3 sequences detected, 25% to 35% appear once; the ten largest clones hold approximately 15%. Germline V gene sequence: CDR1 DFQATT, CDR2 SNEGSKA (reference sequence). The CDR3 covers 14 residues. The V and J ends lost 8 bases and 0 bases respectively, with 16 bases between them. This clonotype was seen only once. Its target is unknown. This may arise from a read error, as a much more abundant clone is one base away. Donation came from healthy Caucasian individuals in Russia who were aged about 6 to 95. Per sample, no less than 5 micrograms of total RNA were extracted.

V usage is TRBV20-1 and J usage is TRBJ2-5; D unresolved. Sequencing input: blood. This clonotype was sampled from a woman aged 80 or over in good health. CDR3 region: CSTNRVQNQETQYF. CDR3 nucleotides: TGCAGTACTAATAGGGTCCAGAACCAAGAGACCCAGTACTTC.